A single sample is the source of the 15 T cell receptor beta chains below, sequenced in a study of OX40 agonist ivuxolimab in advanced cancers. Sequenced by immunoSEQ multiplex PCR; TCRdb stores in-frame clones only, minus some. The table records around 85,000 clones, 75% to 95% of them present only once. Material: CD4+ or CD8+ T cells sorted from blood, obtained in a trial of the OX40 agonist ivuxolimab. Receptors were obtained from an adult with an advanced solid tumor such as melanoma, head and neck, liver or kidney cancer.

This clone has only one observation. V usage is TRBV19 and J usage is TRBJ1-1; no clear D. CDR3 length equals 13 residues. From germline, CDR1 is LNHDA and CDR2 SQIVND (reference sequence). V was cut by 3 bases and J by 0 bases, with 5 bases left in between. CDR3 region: CASSIGVNTEAFF. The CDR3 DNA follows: TGTGCCAGTAGTATCGGGGTGAACACTGAAGCTTTCTTT.

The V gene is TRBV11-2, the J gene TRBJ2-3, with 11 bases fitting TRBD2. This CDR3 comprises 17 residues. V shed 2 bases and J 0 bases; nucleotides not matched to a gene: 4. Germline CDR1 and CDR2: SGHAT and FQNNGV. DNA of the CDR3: TGTGCCAGCAGCTTACTTAGCGGGAGGGCAAGCACAGATACGCAGTATTTT. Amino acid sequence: CASSLLSGRASTDTQYF.

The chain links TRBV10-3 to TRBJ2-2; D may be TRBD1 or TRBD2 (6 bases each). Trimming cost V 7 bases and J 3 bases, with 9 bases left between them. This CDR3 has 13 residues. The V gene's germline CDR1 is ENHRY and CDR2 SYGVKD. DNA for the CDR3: TGTGCCATCAACAGGGAGGACACCGGGGAGCTGTTTTTT. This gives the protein CAINREDTGELFF.

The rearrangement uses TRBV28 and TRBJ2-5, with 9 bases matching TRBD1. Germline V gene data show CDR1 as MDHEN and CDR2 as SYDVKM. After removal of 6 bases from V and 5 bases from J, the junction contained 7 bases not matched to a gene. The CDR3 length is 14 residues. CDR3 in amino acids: CASRLRTGVETQYF. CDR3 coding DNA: TGTGCCAGCAGGCTTCGGACAGGGGTCGAGACCCAGTACTTC.

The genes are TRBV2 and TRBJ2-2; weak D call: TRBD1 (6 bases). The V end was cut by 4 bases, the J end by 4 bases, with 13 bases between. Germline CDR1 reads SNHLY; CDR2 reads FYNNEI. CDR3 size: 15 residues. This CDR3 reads CASSVRAGATGELFF. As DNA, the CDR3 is TGTGCCAGCAGTGTGCGGGCAGGGGCCACCGGGGAGCTGTTTTTT.

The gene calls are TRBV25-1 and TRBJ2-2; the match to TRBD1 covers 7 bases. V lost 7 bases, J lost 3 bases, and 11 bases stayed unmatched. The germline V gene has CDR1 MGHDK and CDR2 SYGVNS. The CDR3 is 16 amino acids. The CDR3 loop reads CASTATGTAYTGELFF. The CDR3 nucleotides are TGTGCCAGCACCGCAACCGGGACAGCCTACACCGGGGAGCTGTTTTTT.

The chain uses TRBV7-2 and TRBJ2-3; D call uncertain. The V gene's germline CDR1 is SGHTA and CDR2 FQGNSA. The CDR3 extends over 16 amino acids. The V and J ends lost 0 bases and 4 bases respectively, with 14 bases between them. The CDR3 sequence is CASSLAISTDADTQYF. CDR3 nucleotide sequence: TGTGCCAGCAGCTTAGCCATCTCCACGGACGCAGATACGCAGTATTTT.

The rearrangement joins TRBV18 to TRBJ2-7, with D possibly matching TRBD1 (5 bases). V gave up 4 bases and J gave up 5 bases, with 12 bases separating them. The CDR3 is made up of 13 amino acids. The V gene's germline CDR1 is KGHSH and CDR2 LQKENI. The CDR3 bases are TGTGCCAGCTCACAGGGGCATGGCCACGAGCAGTACTTC. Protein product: CASSQGHGHEQYF.

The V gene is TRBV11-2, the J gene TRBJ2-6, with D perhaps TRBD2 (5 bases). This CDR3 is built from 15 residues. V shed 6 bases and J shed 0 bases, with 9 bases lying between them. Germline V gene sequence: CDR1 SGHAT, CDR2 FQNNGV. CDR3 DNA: TGTGCCAGCAGTCTAGGGAGCTCTGGGGCCAACGTCCTGACTTTC. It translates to CASSLGSSGANVLTF.

The CDR3 is CSVLRDVVRGEQYF. The CDR3, as DNA: TGCAGCGTTCTACGGGACGTGGTTAGGGGCGAGCAGTACTTC. The chain is built from TRBV29-1 and TRBJ2-7; tentatively, D is TRBD1 or TRBD2 (5 bases each). V gave up 5 bases and J gave up 6 bases, with 20 bases separating them. Germline V gene lookup returns CDR1 SQVTM and CDR2 ANQGSEA. CDR3 length: 14 amino acids.

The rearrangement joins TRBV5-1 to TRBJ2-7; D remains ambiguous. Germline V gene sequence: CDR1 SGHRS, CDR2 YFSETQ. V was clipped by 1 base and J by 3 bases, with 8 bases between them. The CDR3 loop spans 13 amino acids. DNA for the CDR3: TGCGCCAGCAGCTTGTCCCCACTCTACGAGCAGTACTTC. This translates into CASSLSPLYEQYF.

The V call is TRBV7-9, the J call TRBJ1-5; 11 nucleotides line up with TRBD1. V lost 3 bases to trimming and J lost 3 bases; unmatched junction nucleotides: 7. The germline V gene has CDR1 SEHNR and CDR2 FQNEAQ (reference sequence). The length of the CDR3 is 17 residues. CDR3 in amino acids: CASSLGPDRGPNQPQHF. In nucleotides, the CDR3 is TGTGCCAGCAGCTTGGGCCCGGACAGGGGGCCCAATCAGCCCCAGCATTTT.

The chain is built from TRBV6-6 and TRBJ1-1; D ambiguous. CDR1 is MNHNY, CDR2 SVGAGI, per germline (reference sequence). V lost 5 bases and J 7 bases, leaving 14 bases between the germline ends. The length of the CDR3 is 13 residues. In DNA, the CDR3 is TGTGCCAGCAGTGGGGTTGCGGGGAGTGAAGCTTTCTTT. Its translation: CASSGVAGSEAFF.

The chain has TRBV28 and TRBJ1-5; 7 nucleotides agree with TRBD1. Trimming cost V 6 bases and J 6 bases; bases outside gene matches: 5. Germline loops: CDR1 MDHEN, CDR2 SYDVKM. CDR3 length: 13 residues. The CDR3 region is CASSVPGGQPQHF. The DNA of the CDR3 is TGTGCCAGCAGCGTACCAGGGGGTCAGCCCCAGCATTTT.

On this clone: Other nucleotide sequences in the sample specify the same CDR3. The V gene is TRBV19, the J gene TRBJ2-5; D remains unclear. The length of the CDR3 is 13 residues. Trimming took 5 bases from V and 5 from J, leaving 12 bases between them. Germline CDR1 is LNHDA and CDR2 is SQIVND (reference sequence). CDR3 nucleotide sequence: TGTGCCAGTAGTTCCACGGGTAAGGAGACCCAGTACTTC. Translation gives CASSSTGKETQYF. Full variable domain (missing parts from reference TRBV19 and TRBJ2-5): DGGITQSPKYLFRKEGQNVTLSCEQNLNHDAMYWYRQDPGQGLRLIYYSQIVNDFQKGDIAEGYSVSREKKESFPLTVTSAQKNPTAFYLCASSSTGKETQYFGPGTRLLVL.